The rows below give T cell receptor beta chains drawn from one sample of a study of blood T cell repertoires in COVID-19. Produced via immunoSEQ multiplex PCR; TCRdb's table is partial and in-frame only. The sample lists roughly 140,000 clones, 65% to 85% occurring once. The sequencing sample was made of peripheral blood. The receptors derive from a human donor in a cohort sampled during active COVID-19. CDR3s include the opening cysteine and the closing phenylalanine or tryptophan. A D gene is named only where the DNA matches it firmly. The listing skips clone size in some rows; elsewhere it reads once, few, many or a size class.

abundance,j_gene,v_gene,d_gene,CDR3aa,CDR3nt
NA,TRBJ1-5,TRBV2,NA,CASTIGGGQPQHF,TGTGCCAGCACCATCGGGGGGGGTCAGCCCCAGCATTTT
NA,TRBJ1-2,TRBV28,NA,CASRPNTGGYTF,TGTGCCAGCAGACCCAACACGGGAGGCTACACCTTC
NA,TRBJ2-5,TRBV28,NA,CASRARRGRETQYF,TGTGCCAGCAGAGCCCGGCGGGGGCGGGAGACCCAGTACTTC
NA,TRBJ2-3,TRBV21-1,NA,CASSPERGCF,TGTGCCAGCAGCCCCGAAAGAGGGTGTTTT
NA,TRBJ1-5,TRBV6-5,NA,CASSLPGINQPQHF,TGTGCCAGCAGCCTACCCGGGATCAATCAGCCCCAGCATTTT
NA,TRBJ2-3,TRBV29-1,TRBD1,CSAEGTGGDTQYF,TGCAGCGCAGAGGGGACAGGGGGGGATACGCAGTATTTT
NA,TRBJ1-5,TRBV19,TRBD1,CASADRASNQPQHF,TGTGCCAGTGCTGACAGGGCCAGCAATCAGCCCCAGCATTTT
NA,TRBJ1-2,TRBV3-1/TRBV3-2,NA,CASSQGTGQTYGYTF,TGTGCCAGCAGCCAAGGAACAGGACAGACCTATGGCTACACCTTC
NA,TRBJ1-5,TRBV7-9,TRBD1,CASSKGTGLVQPQHF,TGTGCCAGCAGCAAGGGGACAGGACTGGTTCAGCCCCAGCATTTT
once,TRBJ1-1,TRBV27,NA,CASSLRSEAGGLNTEAFF,TGTGCCAGCAGTTTGAGGTCGGAGGCAGGCGGGTTGAACACTGAAGCTTTCTTT
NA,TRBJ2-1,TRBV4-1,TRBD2,CASSHKPESGGWNNEQFF,TGCGCCAGCAGCCATAAACCGGAGAGCGGGGGCTGGAACAATGAGCAGTTCTTC
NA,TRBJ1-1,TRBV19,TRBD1,CASSIGGTDTEAFF,TGTGCCAGTAGTATCGGTGGGACAGACACTGAAGCTTTCTTT
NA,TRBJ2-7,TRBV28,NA,CASSPYGGTYEQYF,TGTGCCAGCAGTCCCTACGGAGGGACCTACGAGCAGTACTTC
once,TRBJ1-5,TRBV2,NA,CATRGGPGYNQPQHF,TGTGCCACGAGGGGGGGGCCAGGGTACAATCAGCCCCAGCATTTT
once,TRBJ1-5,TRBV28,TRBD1,CASSLVTGVIGNQPQHF,TGTGCCAGCAGTTTAGTTACAGGGGTGATCGGCAATCAGCCCCAGCATTTT
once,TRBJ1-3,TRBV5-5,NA,CASSSGPGGLSGNTIYF,TGTGCCAGCAGCAGCGGGCCCGGGGGGCTCTCTGGAAACACCATATATTTT
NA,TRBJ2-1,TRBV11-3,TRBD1,CASSVRADRAYNEQFF,TGTGCCAGCAGCGTGCGAGCAGACAGGGCCTACAATGAGCAGTTCTTC
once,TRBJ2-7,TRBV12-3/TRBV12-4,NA,CASSPTGYEQYF,TGTGCCAGCAGTCCAACAGGCTACGAGCAGTACTTC
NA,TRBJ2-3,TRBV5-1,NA,CASRRDFEGQYF,TGCGCCAGCAGACGGGACTTCGAAGGGCAGTATTTT
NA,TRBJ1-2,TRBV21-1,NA,CASSKAETVGGYTF,TGTGCCAGCAGCAAAGCCGAGACAGTTGGTGGCTACACCTTC
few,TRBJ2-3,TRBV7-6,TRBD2,CASSLGLPGGSFDTQYF,TGTGCCAGCAGCTTAGGTCTCCCGGGGGGTTCCTTTGATACGCAGTATTTT
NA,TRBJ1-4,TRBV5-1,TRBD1,CASSPDRGGETNEKLFF,TGCGCCAGCAGCCCGGACAGGGGCGGGGAAACTAATGAAAAACTGTTTTTT